This T cell receptor (beta chain) was recovered during a study of neurological immune-mediated disorders. TCRdb re-called the 5' RACE reads with MiXCR, one entry per CDR3 protein. The profile covers 100,000 to 150,000 distinct CDR3 sequences, with roughly 3.2% appearing a single time and 1% to 1.5% taken by the ten largest. Germline V CDR1 and CDR2: DFQATT, SNEGSKA (reference sequence). This CDR3 comprises 15 residues. V gave up 5 bases and J gave up 2 bases, with 18 bases separating them. This clonotype was observed at least ten times. The sequenced sample consisted of PBMCs. This clonotype was sampled from a woman aged 25 to 45 with multiple sclerosis. The gene calls are TRBV20-1 and TRBJ2-5; perhaps TRBD2 as D (7 bases). In nucleotides, the CDR3 is TGCAGTGCTGCAAGGGGGGGGCTTGGTCAAGAGACCCAGTACTTC. Encoded protein: CSAARGGLGQETQYF.